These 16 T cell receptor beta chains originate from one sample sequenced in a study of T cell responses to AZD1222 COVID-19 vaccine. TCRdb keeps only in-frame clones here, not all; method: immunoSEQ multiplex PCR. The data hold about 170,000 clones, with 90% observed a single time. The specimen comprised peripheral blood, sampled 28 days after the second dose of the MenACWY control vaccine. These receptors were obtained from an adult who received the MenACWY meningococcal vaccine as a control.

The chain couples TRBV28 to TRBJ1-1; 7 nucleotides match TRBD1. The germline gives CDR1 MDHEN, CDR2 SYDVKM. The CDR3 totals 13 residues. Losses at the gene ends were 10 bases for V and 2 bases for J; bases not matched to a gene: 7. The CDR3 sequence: CATERQGNTEAFF. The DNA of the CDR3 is TGTGCCACCGAGCGACAGGGAAACACTGAAGCTTTCTTT.

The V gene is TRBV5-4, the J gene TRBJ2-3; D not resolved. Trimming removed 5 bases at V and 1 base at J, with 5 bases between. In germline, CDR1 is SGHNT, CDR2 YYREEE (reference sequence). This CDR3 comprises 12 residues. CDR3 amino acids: CASSYGTDTQYF. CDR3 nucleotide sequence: TGTGCCAGCAGTTATGGCACAGATACGCAGTATTTT.

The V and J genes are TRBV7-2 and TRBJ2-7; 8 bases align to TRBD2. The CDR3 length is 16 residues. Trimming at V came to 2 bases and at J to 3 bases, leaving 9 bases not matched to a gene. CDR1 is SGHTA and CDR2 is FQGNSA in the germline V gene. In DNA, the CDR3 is TGTGCCAGCAGCTTAACCCCGACTAGCGTGGTCTACGAGCAGTACTTC. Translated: CASSLTPTSVVYEQYF. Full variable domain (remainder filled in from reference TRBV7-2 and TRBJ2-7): GAGVSQSPSNKVTEKGKDVELRCDPISGHTALYWYRQSLGQGLEFLIYFQGNSAPDKSGLPSDRFSAERTGGSVSTLTIQRTQQEDSAVYLCASSLTPTSVVYEQYFGPGTRLTVT.

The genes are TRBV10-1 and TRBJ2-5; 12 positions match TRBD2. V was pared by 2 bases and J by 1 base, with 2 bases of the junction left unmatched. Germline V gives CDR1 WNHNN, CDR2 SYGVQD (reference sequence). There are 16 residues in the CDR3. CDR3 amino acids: CASSEGLAGSQETQYF. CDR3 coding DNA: TGCGCCAGCAGTGAGGGACTAGCGGGGTCCCAAGAGACCCAGTACTTC.

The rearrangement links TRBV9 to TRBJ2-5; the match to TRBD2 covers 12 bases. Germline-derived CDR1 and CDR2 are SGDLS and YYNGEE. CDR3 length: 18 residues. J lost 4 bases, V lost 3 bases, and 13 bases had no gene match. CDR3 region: CASSEVTSGGARGETQYF. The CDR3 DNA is TGTGCCAGCAGCGAGGTGACTAGCGGGGGAGCGAGGGGAGAGACCCAGTACTTC.

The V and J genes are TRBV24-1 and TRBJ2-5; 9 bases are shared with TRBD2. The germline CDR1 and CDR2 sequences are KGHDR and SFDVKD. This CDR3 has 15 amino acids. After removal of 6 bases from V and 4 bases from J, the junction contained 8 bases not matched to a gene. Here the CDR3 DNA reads TGTGCCACCAGTAACGCGGGAGGGCCGGGAGAGACCCAGTACTTC. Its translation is CATSNAGGPGETQYF.

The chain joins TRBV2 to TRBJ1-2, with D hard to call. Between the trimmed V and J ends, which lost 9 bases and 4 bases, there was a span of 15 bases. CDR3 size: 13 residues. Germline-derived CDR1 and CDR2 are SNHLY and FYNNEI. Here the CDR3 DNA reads TGTGCCAGTTCTACGACTCTTAGCTATGGCTACACCTTC. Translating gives CASSTTLSYGYTF. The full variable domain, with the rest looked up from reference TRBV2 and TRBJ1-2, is EPEVTQTPSHQVTQMGQEVILRCVPISNHLYFYWYRQILGQKVEFLVSFYNNEISEKSEIFDDQFSVERPDGSNFTLKIRSTKLEDSAMYFCASSTTLSYGYTFGSGTRLTVV.

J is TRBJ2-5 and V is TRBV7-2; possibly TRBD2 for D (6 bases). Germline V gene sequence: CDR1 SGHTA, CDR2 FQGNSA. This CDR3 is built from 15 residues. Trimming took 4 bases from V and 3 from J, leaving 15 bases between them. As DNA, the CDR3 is TGTGCCAGCAGCTACCTGGGGGGTTGGAAAGAGACCCAGTACTTC. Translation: CASSYLGGWKETQYF.

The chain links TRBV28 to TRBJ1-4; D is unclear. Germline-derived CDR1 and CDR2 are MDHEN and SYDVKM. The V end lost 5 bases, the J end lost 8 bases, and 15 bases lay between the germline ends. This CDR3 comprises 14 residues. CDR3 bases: TGTGCCAGCAGTCCCCCGTCGAGCAGGGAAAAACTGTTTTTT. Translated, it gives CASSPPSSREKLFF. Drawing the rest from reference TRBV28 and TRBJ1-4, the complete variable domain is DVKVTQSSRYLVKRTGEKVFLECVQDMDHENMFWYRQDPGLGLRLIYFSYDVKMKEKGDIPEGYSVSREKKERFSLILESASTNQTSMYLCASSPPSSREKLFFGSGTQLSVL.

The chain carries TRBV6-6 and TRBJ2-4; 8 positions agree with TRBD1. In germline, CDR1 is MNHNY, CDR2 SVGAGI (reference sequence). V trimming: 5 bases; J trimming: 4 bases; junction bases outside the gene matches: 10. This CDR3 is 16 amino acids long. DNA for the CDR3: TGTGCCAGCAGTCGAGGGACAGGCTCAATAAAAAACATTCAGTACTTC. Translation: CASSRGTGSIKNIQYF.

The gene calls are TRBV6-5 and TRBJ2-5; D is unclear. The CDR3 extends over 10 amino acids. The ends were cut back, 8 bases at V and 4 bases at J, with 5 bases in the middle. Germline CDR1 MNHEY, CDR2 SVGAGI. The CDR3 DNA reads TGTGCCAGCCCATCAGAGACCCAGTACTTC. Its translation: CASPSETQYF.

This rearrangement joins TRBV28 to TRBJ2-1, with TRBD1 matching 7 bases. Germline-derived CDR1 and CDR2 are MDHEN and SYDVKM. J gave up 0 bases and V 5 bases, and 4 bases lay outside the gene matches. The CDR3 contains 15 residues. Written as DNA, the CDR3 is TGTGCCAGCAGTCCGGGACAGCGCTCCTACAATGAGCAGTTCTTC. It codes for CASSPGQRSYNEQFF.

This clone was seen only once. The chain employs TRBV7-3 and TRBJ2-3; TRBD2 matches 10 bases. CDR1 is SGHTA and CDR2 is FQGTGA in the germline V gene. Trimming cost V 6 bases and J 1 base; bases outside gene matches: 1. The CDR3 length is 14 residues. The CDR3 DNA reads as TGTGCCAGCAGGCTAGCGGGGGGCACAGATACGCAGTATTTT. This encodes CASRLAGGTDTQYF.

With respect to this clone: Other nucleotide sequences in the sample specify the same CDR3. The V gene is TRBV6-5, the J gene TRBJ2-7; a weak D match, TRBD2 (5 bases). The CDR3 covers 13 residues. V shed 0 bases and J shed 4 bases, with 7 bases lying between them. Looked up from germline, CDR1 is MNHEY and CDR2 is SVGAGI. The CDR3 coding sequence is TGTGCCAGCAGTTACTCAAGAGGGTACGAGCAGTACTTC. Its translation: CASSYSRGYEQYF.

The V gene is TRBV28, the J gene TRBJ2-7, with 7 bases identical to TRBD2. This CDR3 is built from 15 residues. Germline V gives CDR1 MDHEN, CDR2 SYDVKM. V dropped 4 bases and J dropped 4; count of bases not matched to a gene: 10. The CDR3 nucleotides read TGTGCCAGCAGTTCCCCCGCCCGGACTAGTTACGAGCAGTACTTC. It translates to CASSSPARTSYEQYF.

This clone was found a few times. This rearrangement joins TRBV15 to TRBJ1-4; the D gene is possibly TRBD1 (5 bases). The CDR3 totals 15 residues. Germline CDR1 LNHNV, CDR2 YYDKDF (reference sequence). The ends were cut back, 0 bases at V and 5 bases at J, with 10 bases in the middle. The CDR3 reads CATSRDAGRNEKLFF. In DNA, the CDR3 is TGTGCCACCAGCAGAGATGCAGGGAGGAATGAAAAACTGTTTTTT.